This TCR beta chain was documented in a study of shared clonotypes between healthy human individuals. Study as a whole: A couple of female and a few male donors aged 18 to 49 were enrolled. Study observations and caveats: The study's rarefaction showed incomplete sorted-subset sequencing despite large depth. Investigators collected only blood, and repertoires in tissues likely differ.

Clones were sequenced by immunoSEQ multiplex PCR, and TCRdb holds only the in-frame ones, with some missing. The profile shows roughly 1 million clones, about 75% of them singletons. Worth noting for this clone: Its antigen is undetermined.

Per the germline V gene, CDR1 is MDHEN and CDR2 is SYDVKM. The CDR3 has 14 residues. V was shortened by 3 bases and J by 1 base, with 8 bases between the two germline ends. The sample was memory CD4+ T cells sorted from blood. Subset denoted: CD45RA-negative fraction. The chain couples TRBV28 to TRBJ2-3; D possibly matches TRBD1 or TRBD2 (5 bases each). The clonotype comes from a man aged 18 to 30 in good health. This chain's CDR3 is CASSFQGRTDTQYF. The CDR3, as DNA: TGTGCCAGCAGTTTTCAGGGACGCACAGATACGCAGTATTTT.